The 5 T cell receptor beta chains reported below all come from one sample, sequenced in a study of beta chain features in type 1 diabetes. The entirety of the isolated RNA underwent reverse transcription, so expressed TCRB transcripts were sequenced. TCRdb's copy holds only in-frame clones and misses some; the assay was immunoSEQ multiplex PCR. The repertoire consists of a few hundred thousand clones, with about 15% occurring once and the leading ten covering about 6.7%. Sequenced material: central memory CD4+ T cells from blood. Receptors were obtained from a man aged 30 to 45 in good health.

The CDR3, as DNA: TGTGCCAGCAGTCCTTCAGGGGGTAGCACAGATACGCAGTATTTT. Protein: CASSPSGGSTDTQYF. This chain joins TRBV27 and TRBJ2-3, with 7 bases lining up with TRBD1. CDR1 is MNHEY and CDR2 is SMNVEV in the germline V gene (reference sequence). The ends lost 5 bases at V and 0 bases at J; junction bases unmatched: 5. The length of the CDR3 is 15 residues.

The chain uses TRBV6-6 and TRBJ2-7; D not resolved. Germline V gives CDR1 MNHNY, CDR2 SVGAGI (reference sequence). The CDR3 contains 14 residues. Between the trimmed V and J ends, which lost 6 bases and 7 bases, there was a span of 19 bases. In DNA, the CDR3 is TGTGCCAGCAGCGGTACTATGGGCCTAAGTGAGCAGTACGTC. It yields the protein CASSGTMGLSEQYV.

The V gene is TRBV6-5, the J gene TRBJ2-2; D perhaps matches TRBD2 (6 bases). Germline assignment: CDR1 MNHEY and CDR2 SVGAGI. V gave up 5 bases and J gave up 0 bases, with 10 bases separating them. The CDR3 is 15 amino acids. This CDR3 reads CASSLGGTNTGELFF. CDR3 nucleotides: TGTGCCAGCAGTCTGGGGGGTACGAACACCGGGGAGCTGTTTTTT.

This clone was detected only a few times. V gene TRBV10-3 combines with J gene TRBJ2-3, with 9 bases that match TRBD2. Germline CDR1 is ENHRY and CDR2 is SYGVKD. J gave up 0 bases and V 8 bases, and 3 bases lay outside the gene matches. The CDR3 loop spans 14 amino acids. CDR3 sequence: CAIRAGGSTDTQYF. CDR3 DNA sequence: TGTGCCATCCGGGCGGGAGGGAGCACAGATACGCAGTATTTT.

This clone has a handful of counts. This chain connects TRBV5-6 to TRBJ2-7; D possibly corresponds to TRBD2 (6 bases). Germline assignment: CDR1 SGHDT and CDR2 YYEEEE. The CDR3 loop spans 13 amino acids. Trimming shortened V by 0 bases and J by 7 bases, and 11 bases separated the two germline ends. CDR3 amino acids: CASSLAGVWEQYF. DNA of the CDR3: TGTGCCAGCAGCTTGGCGGGGGTCTGGGAGCAGTACTTC.